This entry is about one T cell receptor beta chain. The CDR3 loop spans 14 amino acids. Germline V gene sequence: CDR1 LNHNV, CDR2 YYDKDF (reference sequence). The germline V and J ends were trimmed by 0 bases and 4 bases, with 9 bases remaining between them. This record comes from a study of cytotoxic CD8 clonotypes in ibrutinib-treated CLL. Generated by immunoSEQ multiplex PCR, the TCRdb table keeps only in-frame clones and is missing some. The sample lists about 310,000 clones; around four fifths were seen once. The sequenced sample was PBMCs, obtained before ibrutinib treatment. The chain couples TRBV15 to TRBJ1-1; unclear D gene. The sequence derives from a human donor with chronic lymphocytic leukemia. CDR3 residues: CATSRDRKGTEAFF. In nucleotides, the CDR3 is TGTGCCACCAGCAGAGATAGGAAGGGCACTGAAGCTTTCTTT.